This TCR beta chain was profiled in a study of cytomegalovirus exposure and HLA in healthy donors. PCR used 60 Vbeta primers and 13 Jbeta primers. Sequencing was performed with immunoSEQ multiplex PCR; in TCRdb, only in-frame clones are kept and a portion is missing. The sample shows about 150,000 clones, about four fifths of them seen only once. The sequenced material came from PBMCs. The receptor's source is a man between 18 and 29 years old in good health and CMV-seronegative.

In DNA, the CDR3 is TGTGCCAGCAGCCAAGATGGGCAGGGGGGCACTGAAGCTTTCTTT. This encodes CASSQDGQGGTEAFF. The gene calls are TRBV4-2 and TRBJ1-1; 7 bases are a match to TRBD1. The CDR3 covers 15 residues. CDR1 and CDR2 (germline): LGHNA, YNFKEQ. Losses at the gene ends were 0 bases for V and 4 bases for J; bases not matched to a gene: 5.